Presented here are 9 T cell receptor beta chains from one specimen sequenced in a study of blood T cell repertoires in COVID-19 (dated by TCRdb to 2020 to 2021). Library preparation was by the immunoSEQ multiplex PCR assay. The source is immuneACCESS, and TCRdb retained only in-frame sequences with V and J called. Part of the clones is not carried over; for the studies checked, unresolved V genes explain less than half of this, and the remainder is unexplained. The sample table contains roughly 67,000 clones; only one count was recorded for approximately 87% of them. The top ten clonotypes cover about 4.3% of the sample. Sequencing was carried out using peripheral blood. These receptors originate from a man aged 45-65 years with active COVID-19.

The chain joins TRBV3-1 (or the pseudogene TRBV3-2) to TRBJ1-6; the D is unclear. The germline CDR1 and CDR2 sequences are LGHDT and YNNKEL (reference sequence). The CDR3 has 15 amino acids. V was trimmed by 4 bases and J by 6 bases, leaving 13 bases between them. The CDR3 protein is CASSPLGSSNSPLHF. The DNA of the CDR3 is TGTGCCAGCAGCCCGCTGGGCAGCAGTAATTCACCCCTCCACTTT.

In its sample, this clone was seen once. The chain employs TRBV6-6 and TRBJ1-6; TRBD1 matches at 7 bases. The CDR3 runs to 15 residues. Germline V CDR1 and CDR2: MNHNY, SVGAGI (reference sequence). The trim removed 7 bases at V and 3 bases at J, leaving 6 bases unmatched. This chain's CDR3 is CASTIGTDYNSPLHF. The CDR3 nucleotides are TGTGCCAGCACTATCGGGACAGACTATAATTCACCCCTCCACTTT.

The chain is built from TRBV2 and TRBJ2-2; 7 nucleotides line up with TRBD1. The V segment lost 7 bases and the J segment 2 bases; nucleotides outside the gene matches: 7. The CDR3 sequence is 15 residues long. Germline V gene data show CDR1 as SNHLY and CDR2 as FYNNEI. The CDR3 sequence is CASKDRTGNTGELFF. The CDR3 DNA follows: TGTGCCAGCAAGGATCGGACAGGAAACACCGGGGAGCTGTTTTTT.

In its sample, this clone was seen a few times. CDR3 sequence (DNA): TGCGCCAGCAGCCGGCAGGCCGATAGCAATCAGCCCCAGCATTTT. Its protein product is CASSRQADSNQPQHF. The chain employs TRBV4-1 and TRBJ1-5; D is ambiguous. Trimming cost V 4 bases and J 0 bases, with 10 bases left between them. Germline loops: CDR1 MGHRA, CDR2 YSYEKL. There are 15 residues in the CDR3.

V and J are TRBV6-2 or TRBV6-3 and TRBJ2-7; unclear D gene. V was clipped by 5 bases and J by 7 bases, with 9 bases between them. The CDR3 loop spans 11 amino acids. Germline-derived CDR1 and CDR2 are MNHEY and SVGEGT. The CDR3 bases are TGTGCCAGCAGTAGCCCCCTTGAGCAGTACTTC. Amino acid sequence: CASSSPLEQYF.

This chain uses TRBV9 with TRBJ2-1, with 12 bases identical to TRBD1. Germline CDR1 is SGDLS and CDR2 is YYNGEE. There are 15 residues in the CDR3. Losses at the gene ends were 1 base for V and 9 bases for J; bases not matched to a gene: 5. The CDR3 nucleotides are TGTGCCAGCAGCGTATTCGGGACAGGGGGCATTGAGCAGTTCTTC. Residues: CASSVFGTGGIEQFF.

This chain uses TRBV28 with TRBJ2-7; 9 positions match TRBD2. Trimming removed 2 bases from V and 1 base from J; junction bases left unmatched: 3. CDR1 is MDHEN, CDR2 SYDVKM, per germline. The CDR3 covers 15 residues. CDR3 coding DNA: TGTGCCAGCAGTTTAGGGAGCGGGAGGTCCTACGAGCAGTACTTC. Translating gives CASSLGSGRSYEQYF.

This chain uses TRBV9 with TRBJ1-1, with 7 bases aligning to TRBD1. The germline V gene has CDR1 SGDLS and CDR2 YYNGEE. Unmatched junction bases numbered 3, after V lost 3 bases and J lost 4 bases. The CDR3 is 13 amino acids. The CDR3 protein is CASSARGSTEAFF. The CDR3 bases are TGTGCCAGCAGCGCCAGGGGGTCCACTGAAGCTTTCTTT.

This clone appeared a single time. The chain is built from TRBV7-8 and TRBJ2-5; perhaps D is TRBD1 or TRBD2 (6 bases each). From germline, CDR1 is SGHVS and CDR2 FQNEAQ. The CDR3 length is 12 residues. The V gene lost 5 bases and the J gene lost 5 bases, with 9 bases spanning the gap. CDR3: CASSRRGETQYF. Here the CDR3 DNA reads TGTGCCAGCAGCCGGAGGGGGGAGACCCAGTACTTC. The full variable domain, its missing parts supplied by reference TRBV7-8 and TRBJ2-5, is GAGVSQSPRYKVAKRGQDVALRCDPISGHVSLFWYQQALGQGPEFLTYFQNEAQLDKSGLPSDRFFAERPEGSVSTLKIQRTQQEDSAVYLCASSRRGETQYFGPGTRLLVL.